One sample yielded the 26 T cell receptor beta chains listed below, sequenced in a study of CD8 T cells in Susac syndrome. The authors reverse transcribed about 0.45 to 1 ug RNA with random hexamers. TCRdb re-called the immunoSEQ multiplex PCR reads through MiXCR, storing one row per CDR3 protein. The repertoire consists of about 250,000 distinct CDR3 sequences, with 80% to 95% occurring once and the leading ten covering around 0.072%. The sample was CD4+ T cells from PBMCs. The receptors were sampled from a human donor with multiple sclerosis.

V is TRBV10-2 and J is TRBJ1-6; possibly TRBD1 for D (5 bases). Trimming left V 6 bases short and J 6 bases short, with 18 bases between. The CDR3 spans 16 residues. CDR1 and CDR2 (germline): WSHSY, SAAADI. The CDR3 here is CASRSQGSGSNSPLHF. The CDR3 DNA sequence: TGCGCCAGCAGATCGCAGGGTTCTGGCTCTAATTCACCCCTCCACTTT.

This sequence joins TRBV24-1 and TRBJ2-3; D unclear. V was pared by 0 bases and J by 1 base, with 4 bases between. Germline lookup yields CDR1 KGHDR and CDR2 SFDVKD. The CDR3 length is 14 residues. CDR3 nucleotide sequence: TGTGCCACCAGTGATTTGGTAGGCACAGATACGCAGTATTTT. Amino acid sequence: CATSDLVGTDTQYF.

The chain is built from TRBV28 and TRBJ2-7; TRBD2 is a possible D gene (5 bases). There are 14 residues in the CDR3. Between the trimmed V and J ends, which lost 2 bases and 1 base, there was a span of 9 bases. CDR1 is MDHEN and CDR2 is SYDVKM in the germline V gene. CDR3 in amino acids: CASSLNPGSYEQYF. CDR3 bases: TGTGCCAGCAGTTTAAATCCGGGGTCCTACGAGCAGTACTTC. The variable domain in full, with the rest retrieved from reference TRBV28 and TRBJ2-7, is DVKVTQSSRYLVKRTGEKVFLECVQDMDHENMFWYRQDPGLGLRLIYFSYDVKMKEKGDIPEGYSVSREKKERFSLILESASTNQTSMYLCASSLNPGSYEQYFGPGTRLTVT.

V usage is TRBV7-9 and J usage is TRBJ1-5, with unresolved D. The CDR3 totals 13 residues. Trimming cost V 0 bases and J 4 bases, with 4 bases left between them. Looked up from germline, CDR1 is SEHNR and CDR2 is FQNEAQ (reference sequence). Here the CDR3 reads CASSLAKNQPQHF. DNA for the CDR3: TGTGCCAGCAGCTTAGCTAAGAATCAGCCCCAGCATTTT.

This chain connects TRBV3-1 to TRBJ1-1, with D hard to call. The germline V and J ends were trimmed by 5 bases and 7 bases, with 11 bases remaining between them. The germline CDR1 and CDR2 sequences are LGHDT and YNNKEL (reference sequence). CDR3 length equals 12 residues. The CDR3: CASSTTVNEAFF. The CDR3 nucleotides are TGTGCCAGCAGCACAACAGTCAATGAAGCTTTCTTT.

This rearrangement joins TRBV12-3 or TRBV12-4 to TRBJ1-5; D ambiguous. CDR3 length equals 12 residues. The V and J ends lost 4 bases and 0 bases respectively, with 1 base between them. The DNA of the CDR3 is TGTGCCAGCAGTTATAGCAATCAGCCCCAGCATTTT. It translates to CASSYSNQPQHF.

The CDR3 nucleotides are TGTGCCAGCAGGATCACAGGGGGCTCTGGAAACACCATATATTTT. This translates into CASRITGGSGNTIYF. The chain has TRBV12-3 or TRBV12-4 and TRBJ1-3; 8 bases line up with TRBD1. The CDR3 runs 15 residues. The V gene end was trimmed by 6 bases and the J gene end by 0 bases; junction bases not matched to a gene: 4.

This clonotype came up a few times. The rearrangement joins TRBV3-1 to TRBJ1-1; D is perhaps TRBD1 (5 bases). Germline loops: CDR1 LGHDT, CDR2 YNNKEL (reference sequence). The ends were cut back, 1 base at V and 11 bases at J, with 14 bases in the middle. CDR3 length: 13 residues. CDR3 DNA sequence: TGTGCCAGCAGCCAAGTGGGGGTGACGAGGGCTTTCTTT. Translation gives CASSQVGVTRAFF.

The chain uses TRBV7-6 and TRBJ2-2; 9 nucleotides line up with TRBD2. With V trimmed by 1 base and J by 1 base, 16 bases remained unmatched. This CDR3 comprises 21 residues. The germline V gene has CDR1 SGHVS and CDR2 FNYEAQ. In DNA, the CDR3 is TGTGCCAGCAGCTTAGATAGCGGCCTAGCGGGGCCAATGGGGAACACCGGGGAGCTGTTTTTT. Its translation is CASSLDSGLAGPMGNTGELFF.

The V and J genes are TRBV2 and TRBJ1-5; tentatively, D is TRBD1 (6 bases). Germline V CDR1 and CDR2: SNHLY, FYNNEI. Trimming stripped 3 bases from V and 2 bases from J, with 11 bases between. The CDR3 contains 15 residues. DNA of the CDR3: TGTGCCAGCAGTGAGAGCAGGGGTGGCAATCAGCCCCAGCATTTT. It yields the protein CASSESRGGNQPQHF. Combining the CDR3 with reference TRBV2 and TRBJ1-5 gives the whole variable domain EPEVTQTPSHQVTQMGQEVILRCVPISNHLYFYWYRQILGQKVEFLVSFYNNEISEKSEIFDDQFSVERPDGSNFTLKIRSTKLEDSAMYFCASSESRGGNQPQHFGDGTRLSIL.

The rearrangement uses TRBV27 and TRBJ2-4, with D tentatively TRBD2 (6 bases). The germline gives CDR1 MNHEY, CDR2 SMNVEV (reference sequence). CDR3 length: 16 residues. The V and J ends lost 4 bases and 0 bases respectively, with 13 bases between them. CDR3 region: CASSSTSGGAKNIQYF. The CDR3 DNA is TGTGCCAGCAGTTCGACCTCCGGGGGAGCCAAAAACATTCAGTACTTC.

The chain joins TRBV5-1 to TRBJ1-2; TRBD1 agrees at 7 bases. The CDR3 spans 14 residues. J gave up 3 bases and V 4 bases, and 6 bases lay outside the gene matches. CDR1 and CDR2 (germline): SGHRS, YFSETQ. This CDR3 reads CASSQTGRDYGYTF. Written as DNA, the CDR3 is TGCGCCAGCAGCCAGACAGGGAGGGACTATGGCTACACCTTC. Looking up the rest from reference TRBV5-1 and TRBJ1-2 gives the full variable domain: KAGVTQTPRYLIKTRGQQVTLSCSPISGHRSVSWYQQTPGQGLQFLFEYFSETQRNKGNFPGRFSGRQFSNSRSEMNVSTLELGDSALYLCASSQTGRDYGYTFGSGTRLTVV.

The V call is TRBV9, the J call TRBJ2-1, with D possibly TRBD1 on 6 matching bases. Per the germline V gene, CDR1 is SGDLS and CDR2 is YYNGEE. Trimming removed 0 bases at V and 8 bases at J, with 18 bases between. The CDR3 has 16 residues. The CDR3 spells CASSVGAGANRDEQFF. The CDR3 nucleotides are TGTGCCAGCAGCGTAGGTGCAGGGGCCAACCGAGATGAGCAGTTCTTC.

The rearrangement uses TRBV4-1 and TRBJ2-1; maybe TRBD2 (5 bases). The CDR3 sequence is 15 residues long. Germline lookup yields CDR1 MGHRA and CDR2 YSYEKL. V lost 0 bases to trimming and J lost 6 bases, with 12 bases between them. CDR3 sequence reads: CASSQEGLRANEQFF. In nucleotides, the CDR3 is TGCGCCAGCAGCCAAGAGGGTTTGAGGGCCAATGAGCAGTTCTTC.

This clonotype appeared a single time. The CDR3 reads CAISFQGRTEAFF. In DNA, the CDR3 is TGTGCCATCAGTTTTCAGGGGAGGACTGAAGCTTTCTTT. The chain links TRBV10-3 to TRBJ1-1; a possible D gene is TRBD1 (6 bases). The V and J ends lost 5 bases and 5 bases respectively, with 12 bases between them. This CDR3 spans 13 amino acids. Germline V lookup: CDR1 ENHRY, CDR2 SYGVKD.

The chain couples TRBV19 to TRBJ2-1; tentative D call: TRBD2 (5 bases). This CDR3 spans 13 amino acids. Germline CDR1 is LNHDA and CDR2 is SQIVND (reference sequence). V was trimmed by 5 bases and J by 6 bases, leaving 11 bases between them. CDR3: CASSGTRVNEQFF. The CDR3 coding sequence is TGTGCCAGTAGTGGCACTAGGGTCAATGAGCAGTTCTTC.

The genes are TRBV25-1 and TRBJ2-3, with 8 bases identical to TRBD2. This CDR3 is 19 amino acids long. V gave up 7 bases and J gave up 1 base; unmatched junction bases: 19. Germline V lookup: CDR1 MGHDK, CDR2 SYGVNS. CDR3 sequence reads: CASTIPPSGSNFGTDTQYF. Here the CDR3 DNA reads TGTGCCAGCACCATCCCCCCCAGCGGGAGTAATTTTGGCACAGATACGCAGTATTTT.

This chain links TRBV6-1 with TRBJ2-5, with 8 bases lining up with TRBD2. Germline CDR1 and CDR2: MNHNS and SASEGT. V was pared by 5 bases and J by 5 bases, with 16 bases of the junction left unmatched. The CDR3 runs 17 residues. The CDR3 DNA reads as TGTGCCAGCAGTCCCCTGGCGGGGGGCGGAATGGGGGAGACCCAGTACTTC. Its protein is CASSPLAGGGMGETQYF.

The chain has TRBV29-1 and TRBJ1-1; TRBD1 aligns across 9 bases. The J segment lost 2 bases and the V segment lost 4 bases, leaving 5 bases of the junction unmatched. In germline, CDR1 is SQVTM, CDR2 ANQGSEA. The CDR3 contains 14 residues. CDR3 in DNA: TGCAGCGTTGGCGCGGGACAGGGTAACACTGAAGCTTTCTTT. Protein: CSVGAGQGNTEAFF.

The V call is TRBV5-3, the J call TRBJ1-5; perhaps TRBD1 as D (5 bases). TRBV5-3 is marked as an open reading frame, function uncertain. Trimming removed 0 bases from V and 6 bases from J, with 7 bases in between. This CDR3 comprises 13 residues. The CDR3 coding sequence is TGTGCCAGAAGCTTGGCAGGGACTCAGCCCCAGCATTTT. It specifies CARSLAGTQPQHF.

This clonotype has just one count. The chain employs TRBV5-6 and TRBJ2-1; 13 positions match TRBD2. Germline CDR1 reads SGHDT; CDR2 reads YYEEEE. V lost 5 bases, J lost 1 base, and 6 bases stayed unmatched. This CDR3 comprises 17 residues. The CDR3 reads CASRTSGRAGSYNEQFF. CDR3 coding DNA: TGTGCCAGCAGAACTAGCGGGAGGGCCGGGTCCTACAATGAGCAGTTCTTC. Full variable domain (outside the CDR3, taken from reference TRBV5-6 and TRBJ2-1): DAGVTQSPTHLIKTRGQQVTLRCSPKSGHDTVSWYQQALGQGPQFIFQYYEEEERQRGNFPDRFSGHQFPNYSSELNVNALLLGDSALYLCASRTSGRAGSYNEQFFGPGTRLTVL.

The chain uses TRBV28 and TRBJ1-1, with a possible D match to TRBD1 (5 bases). The ends were cut back, 5 bases at V and 0 bases at J, with 13 bases in the middle. This CDR3 region has 15 residues. CDR1 MDHEN and CDR2 SYDVKM come from the germline V gene. CDR3 DNA sequence: TGTGCCAGCAGTCCAACGGGGCAGGTGAACACTGAAGCTTTCTTT. Translation: CASSPTGQVNTEAFF.

The V and J genes are TRBV6-1 and TRBJ2-2, with D hard to call. This CDR3 contains 14 residues. The V and J ends lost 8 bases and 7 bases respectively, with 17 bases between them. CDR1 and CDR2 from the germline V gene are MNHNS and SASEGT. The CDR3 sequence: CASGAGPVVGELFF. In DNA form, the CDR3 reads TGTGCCAGCGGAGCCGGGCCGGTTGTCGGGGAGCTGTTTTTT.

The J gene is TRBJ1-2, the V gene TRBV28, with unresolved D. The CDR3 has 11 residues. V lost 6 bases and J 4 bases, leaving 6 bases between the germline ends. CDR1 is MDHEN and CDR2 is SYDVKM in the germline V gene. Written as DNA, the CDR3 is TGTGCCAGCAGGGGAGCCTATGGCTACACCTTC. It yields the protein CASRGAYGYTF.

This chain uses TRBV12-3 or TRBV12-4 with TRBJ1-4; tentatively, D is TRBD1 (5 bases). V dropped 5 bases and J dropped 0 bases, with 16 bases sitting between them. CDR3 length: 17 residues. CDR3 nucleotide sequence: TGTGCCAGCAGTACATGGGGGGGTTTGGCAACTAATGAAAAACTGTTTTTT. It translates to CASSTWGGLATNEKLFF.

The chain is built from TRBV2 and TRBJ2-3, with 7 positions matching TRBD1. The CDR3 runs 14 residues. Trimming removed 6 bases from V and 4 bases from J; junction bases left unmatched: 7. Germline V CDR1 and CDR2: SNHLY, FYNNEI. In DNA form, the CDR3 reads TGTGCCAGCAGGTGGAGACAGGGATCAGATACGCAGTATTTT. Residues: CASRWRQGSDTQYF.